These 21 T cell receptor beta chains were sequenced from one sample in a study of T cell repertoires in cytomegalovirus infection (dated by TCRdb to between 2017 and 2020). Sequencer: Illumina HiSeq 1500. The public sequencing data were trimmed at Q25 with fastp and processed into clonotypes with MiXCR by TCRdb, which kept only in-frame beta chains. Identical CDR3 proteins give one entry, which carries the most common genes and DNA. The sample data list fewer than 300,000 distinct CDR3 sequences, and about 25% of these were observed just once. The ten largest account for approximately 14% of the sample. Sequenced input: PBMCs. Receptors were obtained from a human donor in good health (CMV status not recorded). Some clones in this sample may be carry-over from other donors' samples.

The chain combines TRBV6-2 or TRBV6-3 with TRBJ2-7; 13 bases align to TRBD2. CDR1 is MNHEY, CDR2 SVGEGT, per germline. J lost 0 bases, V lost 6 bases, and 2 bases had no gene match. The CDR3 runs to 15 residues. The DNA for the CDR3 is TGTGCCAGCAGAACTAGCGGGAGGGCCTCCTACGAGCAGTACTTC. This sequence encodes CASRTSGRASYEQYF.

The chain links TRBV7-4 to TRBJ2-5; 8 bases line up with TRBD2. CDR1 is SGHVT and CDR2 is SQSDAQ in the germline V gene. J gave up 4 bases and V 6 bases, and 13 bases lay outside the gene matches. The CDR3 sequence is 16 residues long. The CDR3: CASRQNQAGALETQYF. CDR3 coding DNA: TGTGCCAGCAGGCAAAATCAAGCGGGAGCCCTAGAGACCCAGTACTTC.

This clonotype was counted ten times or more. The chain has TRBV7-6 and TRBJ2-5, with D maybe TRBD1 (6 bases). CDR1 is SGHVS and CDR2 is FNYEAQ in the germline V gene. The CDR3 is 16 residues long. Trimming removed 5 bases from V and 2 bases from J, with 18 bases in between. CDR3 DNA sequence: TGTGCCAGCAGCAACCGGGACGGACAGCTTCAAGAGACCCAGTACTTC. It specifies CASSNRDGQLQETQYF.

This clonotype came up many times. The CDR3 sequence is CASSVGPKETQYF. CDR3 nucleotides: TGTGCCAGCAGCGTCGGACCTAAAGAGACCCAGTACTTC. This rearrangement joins TRBV7-2 to TRBJ2-5; no clear D gene. This CDR3 is 13 amino acids long. The V and J ends lost 5 bases and 3 bases respectively, with 10 bases between them. Germline V gives CDR1 SGHTA, CDR2 FQGNSA. The full variable domain, in which reference TRBV7-2 and TRBJ2-5 provide the parts outside the CDR3, is GAGVSQSPSNKVTEKGKDVELRCDPISGHTALYWYRQSLGQGLEFLIYFQGNSAPDKSGLPSDRFSAERTGGSVSTLTIQRTQQEDSAVYLCASSVGPKETQYFGPGTRLLVL.

This clonotype was detected many times. The V call is TRBV7-2, the J call TRBJ2-7, with 12 bases identical to TRBD2. The J segment lost 4 bases and the V segment lost 6 bases, leaving 4 bases of the junction unmatched. Germline CDR1 is SGHTA and CDR2 is FQGNSA. This CDR3 has 14 residues. The CDR3 region is CASRTSGRGYEQYF. The DNA of the CDR3 is TGTGCCAGCAGGACTAGCGGGAGAGGTTACGAGCAGTACTTC. The variable domain in full, completed from reference TRBV7-2 and TRBJ2-7, reads GAGVSQSPSNKVTEKGKDVELRCDPISGHTALYWYRQSLGQGLEFLIYFQGNSAPDKSGLPSDRFSAERTGGSVSTLTIQRTQQEDSAVYLCASRTSGRGYEQYFGPGTRLTVT.

CDR3 sequence: CASSLTRSSVGLNSPLHF. In DNA form, the CDR3 reads TGTGCCAGCAGCTTAACTAGGTCGAGCGTCGGGTTAAATTCACCCCTCCACTTT. The chain is built from TRBV7-2 and TRBJ1-6; D gene unclear. CDR1 SGHTA and CDR2 FQGNSA come from the germline V gene. Between the trimmed V and J ends, which lost 2 bases and 7 bases, there was a span of 21 bases. The CDR3 is made up of 18 amino acids.

The rearrangement uses TRBV13 and TRBJ2-3; D is unclear. Between the trimmed V and J ends, which lost 5 bases and 3 bases, there was a span of 12 bases. The CDR3 is 14 amino acids. Per the germline V gene, CDR1 is PRHDT and CDR2 is FYEKMQ (reference sequence). CDR3 protein: CASSPRAVTDTQYF. The CDR3 bases are TGTGCCAGCAGCCCCCGGGCTGTTACAGATACGCAGTATTTT.

The chain uses TRBV19 and TRBJ2-3, with D perhaps TRBD1 (5 bases). CDR1 LNHDA and CDR2 SQIVND come from the germline V gene (reference sequence). There are 14 residues in the CDR3. V lost 3 bases and J lost 4, with 11 bases in between. CDR3 protein: CASSMLGVADTQYF. The DNA of the CDR3 is TGTGCCAGTAGTATGTTAGGGGTGGCAGATACGCAGTATTTT.

This clonotype was detected once. The CDR3: CATQTRTSIADTQYF. The CDR3 nucleotides read TGTGCCACCCAGACCCGGACTAGCATTGCAGATACGCAGTATTTT. The gene calls are TRBV10-3 and TRBJ2-3, with TRBD2 matching over 8 bases. This CDR3 has 15 residues. Germline V gene lookup returns CDR1 ENHRY and CDR2 SYGVKD. With V trimmed by 10 bases and J by 4 bases, 13 bases remained unmatched.

The chain has TRBV19 and TRBJ2-5; perhaps TRBD1 as D (6 bases). Germline CDR1 LNHDA, CDR2 SQIVND (reference sequence). V was cut by 6 bases and J by 2 bases, with 10 bases left in between. The CDR3 spans 13 residues. CDR3 loop: CASRSGVQETQYF. CDR3 in DNA: TGTGCCAGTAGATCAGGGGTGCAAGAGACCCAGTACTTC.

In its sample, this clonotype was seen a few times. The V and J genes are TRBV7-9 and TRBJ2-7; weak D call: TRBD1 (6 bases). The CDR3 has 15 amino acids. Germline V gene sequence: CDR1 SEHNR, CDR2 FQNEAQ (reference sequence). The V end was cut by 5 bases, the J end by 2 bases, with 16 bases between. The CDR3 DNA reads TGTGCCAGCAGCCTGAACGCAGGGGTCACCTACGAGCAGTACTTC. Translated: CASSLNAGVTYEQYF.

The CDR3 sequence: CASSYGPTNEKLFF. CDR3 bases: TGTGCCAGCAGTTACGGTCCAACTAATGAAAAACTGTTTTTT. The chain has TRBV6-5 and TRBJ1-4; no reliable D call. The germline V and J ends were trimmed by 2 bases and 0 bases, with 4 bases remaining between them. This CDR3 has 14 amino acids. In germline, CDR1 is MNHEY, CDR2 SVGAGI.

This chain connects TRBV7-2 to TRBJ2-7; TRBD1 agrees at 7 bases. CDR1 SGHTA and CDR2 FQGNSA come from the germline V gene. The CDR3 is 15 amino acids. V dropped 1 base and J dropped 3; count of bases not matched to a gene: 6. This CDR3 reads CASSLEGGGSYEQYF. CDR3 in DNA: TGTGCCAGCAGCTTAGAAGGGGGCGGCAGCTACGAGCAGTACTTC.

This clonotype was seen a few times. V usage is TRBV7-8 and J usage is TRBJ2-5; TRBD1 matches at 10 bases. The germline V gene encodes CDR1 SGHVS and CDR2 FQNEAQ. The V gene end was trimmed by 5 bases and the J gene end by 0 bases; junction bases not matched to a gene: 6. This CDR3 has 16 residues. The CDR3: CASSPGDRGHQETQYF. The CDR3 DNA follows: TGTGCCAGCAGCCCTGGGGACAGGGGTCACCAAGAGACCCAGTACTTC.

This clonotype was seen at least ten times. For the CDR3, the DNA is TGTGCCAGCACAAGGACTCCGTATTCCTACAATGAGCAGTTCTTC. Protein product: CASTRTPYSYNEQFF. This chain uses TRBV6-1 with TRBJ2-1, with D tentatively TRBD2 (5 bases). Trimming left V 7 bases short and J 1 base short, with 14 bases between. CDR1 is MNHNS, CDR2 SASEGT, per germline. The CDR3 spans 15 residues.

A few counts support this clonotype. The chain joins TRBV23-1 to TRBJ2-1, with D possibly being TRBD1 or TRBD2 (6 bases each). TRBV23-1 is an open reading frame whose function is uncertain. The CDR3 length is 15 residues. Trimming left V 6 bases short and J 7 bases short, with 19 bases between. The chain's CDR3 is CASSLSRRGMNEQFF. DNA for the CDR3: TGCGCCAGCAGCCTTAGCAGGAGGGGGATGAATGAGCAGTTCTTC.

This clonotype was detected only a few times. The chain employs TRBV7-3 and TRBJ2-2; possible D gene TRBD2, 5 bases. V lost 5 bases and J 4 bases, leaving 14 bases between the germline ends. Per germline, CDR1 SGHTA and CDR2 FQGTGA. This CDR3 is 15 amino acids long. The CDR3 loop reads CASSPGSVGTGELFF. The CDR3 nucleotides read TGTGCCAGCAGCCCGGGGTCTGTTGGCACCGGGGAGCTGTTTTTT.

This clonotype has only a few counts. The rearrangement links TRBV19 to TRBJ1-1; no reliable D call. The ends were cut back, 1 base at V and 4 bases at J, with 10 bases in the middle. The germline gives CDR1 LNHDA, CDR2 SQIVND (reference sequence). The length of the CDR3 is 14 residues. CDR3 loop: CASSIARRGTEAFF. The DNA of the CDR3 is TGTGCCAGTAGTATAGCCCGACGAGGCACTGAAGCTTTCTTT.

V usage is TRBV5-1 and J usage is TRBJ1-2; 9 positions match TRBD1. This CDR3 spans 16 amino acids. The V segment lost 3 bases and the J segment 1 base; nucleotides outside the gene matches: 7. Germline assignment: CDR1 SGHRS and CDR2 YFSETQ. The CDR3 DNA follows: TGCGCCAGCAGCTCCGCCGGGACAGGGCGTAACTATGGCTACACCTTC. Encoded protein: CASSSAGTGRNYGYTF.

This clonotype came up a few times. The V call is TRBV20-1, the J call TRBJ1-5; 7 nucleotides agree with TRBD1. Germline-derived CDR1 and CDR2 are DFQATT and SNEGSKA (reference sequence). The CDR3 covers 16 residues. V trimming: 0 bases; J trimming: 6 bases; junction bases outside the gene matches: 11. The CDR3 DNA follows: TGCAGTGCTAGAGATTATCGACAGGGACCCGGTCAGCCCCAGCATTTT. It is translated as CSARDYRQGPGQPQHF.

The gene calls are TRBV20-1 and TRBJ2-1; a possible D gene is TRBD1 (5 bases). V lost 6 bases, J lost 7 bases, and 13 bases lay in between. The CDR3 sequence is 12 residues long. Germline V lookup: CDR1 DFQATT, CDR2 SNEGSKA (reference sequence). Here the CDR3 DNA reads TGCAGTGCCACAGACAGACGAAATGAGCAGTTCTTC. Its translation is CSATDRRNEQFF.